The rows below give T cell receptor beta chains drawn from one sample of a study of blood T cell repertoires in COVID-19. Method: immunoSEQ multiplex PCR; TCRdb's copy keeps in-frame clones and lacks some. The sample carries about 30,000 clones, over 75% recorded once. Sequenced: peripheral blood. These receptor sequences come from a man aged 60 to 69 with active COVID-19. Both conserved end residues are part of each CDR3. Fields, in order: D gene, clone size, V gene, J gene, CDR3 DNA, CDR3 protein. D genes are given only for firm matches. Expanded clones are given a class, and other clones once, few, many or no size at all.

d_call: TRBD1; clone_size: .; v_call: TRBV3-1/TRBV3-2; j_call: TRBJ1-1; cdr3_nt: TGTGCCAGCAGCCCCCGACAGGGGGCCATCAGGGGTGAAGCTTTCTTT; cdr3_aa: CASSPRQGAIRGEAFF
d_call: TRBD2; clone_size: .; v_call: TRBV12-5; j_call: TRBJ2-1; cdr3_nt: TGTGCTAGTGGTTTATCAGCGGGAGTCGGTGAGCAGTTCTTC; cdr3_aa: CASGLSAGVGEQFF
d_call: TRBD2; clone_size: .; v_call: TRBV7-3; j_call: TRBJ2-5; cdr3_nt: TGTGCCAGCAGTGAGGGACTAGCGCGACAAGAGACCCAGTACTTC; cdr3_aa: CASSEGLARQETQYF
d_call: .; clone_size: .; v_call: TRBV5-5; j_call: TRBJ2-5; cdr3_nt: TGTGCCAGCACCCCGTCTGTAGCGGTAGAGACCCAGTACTTC; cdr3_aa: CASTPSVAVETQYF
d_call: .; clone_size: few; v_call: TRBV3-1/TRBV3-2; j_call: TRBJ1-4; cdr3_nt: TGTGCCAGCAGCCAAGATACGGTCCAGGTTAATGAAAAACTGTTTTTT; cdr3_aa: CASSQDTVQVNEKLFF
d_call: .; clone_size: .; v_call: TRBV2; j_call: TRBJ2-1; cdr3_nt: TGTGCCAGCAGACCCCCGGGACAAAAGTACAATGAGCAGTTCTTC; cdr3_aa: CASRPPGQKYNEQFF
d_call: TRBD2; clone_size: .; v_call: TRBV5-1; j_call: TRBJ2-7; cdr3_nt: TGCGCCAGCAGCTTGGAGGGGACTACCAGCTCCTACGAGCAGTACTTC; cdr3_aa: CASSLEGTTSSYEQYF
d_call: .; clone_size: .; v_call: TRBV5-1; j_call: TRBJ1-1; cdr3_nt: TGCGCCAGCAGCTCAGGGGACGCCCGGCCGAACACTGAAGCTTTCTTT; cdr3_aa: CASSSGDARPNTEAFF
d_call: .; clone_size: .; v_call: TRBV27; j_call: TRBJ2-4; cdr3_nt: TGTGCCAGCAGTCCGGACAGCCACATTCAGTACTTC; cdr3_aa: CASSPDSHIQYF
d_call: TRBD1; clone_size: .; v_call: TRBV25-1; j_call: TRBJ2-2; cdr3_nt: TGTGCCAGCAGTGAATCCACCCCAGGGGGCCACGGGGAGCTGTTTTTT; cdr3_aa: CASSESTPGGHGELFF
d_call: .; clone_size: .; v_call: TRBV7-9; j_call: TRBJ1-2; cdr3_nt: TGTGCCAGCAGCCGGGACATCTATGGCTACACCTTC; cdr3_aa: CASSRDIYGYTF
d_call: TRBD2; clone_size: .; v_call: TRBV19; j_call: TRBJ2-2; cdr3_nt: TGTGCCAGTAGTCCAATAGCGGGGAGCGGGGAGCTGTTTTTT; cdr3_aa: CASSPIAGSGELFF
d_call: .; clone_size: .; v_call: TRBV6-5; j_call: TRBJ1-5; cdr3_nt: TGTGCCAGCAGGGCAGGCCTAGAGGGTAATCAGCCCCAGCATTTT; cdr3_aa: CASRAGLEGNQPQHF
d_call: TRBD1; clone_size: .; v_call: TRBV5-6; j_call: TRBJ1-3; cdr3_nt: TGTGCCAGCAGCTGGGGACAGGGAATGGGAAACACCATATATTTT; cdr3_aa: CASSWGQGMGNTIYF
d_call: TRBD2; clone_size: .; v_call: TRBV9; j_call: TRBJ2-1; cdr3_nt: TGTGCCAGCAGTTCGCGGGAGGGCCAGAGAAATGAGCAGTTCTTC; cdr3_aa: CASSSREGQRNEQFF
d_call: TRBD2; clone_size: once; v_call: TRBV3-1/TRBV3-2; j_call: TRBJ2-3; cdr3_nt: TGTGCCAGCAGCCAGAGAGCGGGGCGCACAGATACGCAGTATTTT; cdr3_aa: CASSQRAGRTDTQYF
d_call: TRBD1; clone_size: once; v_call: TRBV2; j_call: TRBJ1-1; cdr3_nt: TGTGCCAGCAGTGCGCAAGGACAGGGATTGAGGACTGAAGCTTTCTTT; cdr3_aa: CASSAQGQGLRTEAFF
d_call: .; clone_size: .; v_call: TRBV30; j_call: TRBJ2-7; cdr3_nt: TGTGCCCAAGAGCCCGTTCGAGGCGATATGGGCGAGCAGTACTTC; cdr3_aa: CAQEPVRGDMGEQYF
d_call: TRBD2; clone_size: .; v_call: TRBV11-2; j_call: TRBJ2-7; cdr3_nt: TGTGCCAGCAGCCACGCACTAGCGGGAGAGCAGTACTTC; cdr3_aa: CASSHALAGEQYF
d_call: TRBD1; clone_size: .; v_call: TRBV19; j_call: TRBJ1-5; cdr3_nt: TGTGCCAGTAGCGACAGGGATGTTCAGCCCCAGCATTTT; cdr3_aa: CASSDRDVQPQHF
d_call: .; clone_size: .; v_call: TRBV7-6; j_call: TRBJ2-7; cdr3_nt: TGTGCCAGCAGCCTAACCGGGGGCTACGAGCAGTACTTC; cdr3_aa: CASSLTGGYEQYF
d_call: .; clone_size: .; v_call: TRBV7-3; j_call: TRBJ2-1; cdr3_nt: TGTGCCAGCACCTCTCGAGTAATCCGCTCCTACAATGAGCAGTTCTTC; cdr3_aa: CASTSRVIRSYNEQFF
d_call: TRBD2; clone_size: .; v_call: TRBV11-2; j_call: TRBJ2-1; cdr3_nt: TGTGCCAGCAGCACCTATGGACTAGCGAGCTCCTACAATGAGCAGTTCTTC; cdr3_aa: CASSTYGLASSYNEQFF
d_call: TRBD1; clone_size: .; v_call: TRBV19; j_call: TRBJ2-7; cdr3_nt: TGTGCCAGTAGTTCCCTAAAGGGGGGACAGGGTTACGAGCAGTACTTC; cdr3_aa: CASSSLKGGQGYEQYF
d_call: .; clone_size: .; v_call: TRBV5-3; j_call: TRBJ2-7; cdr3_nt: TGTGCCAGAAGCTCCCCGACTCCGGGACTCATCCCTCACGAGCAGTACTTC; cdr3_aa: CARSSPTPGLIPHEQYF
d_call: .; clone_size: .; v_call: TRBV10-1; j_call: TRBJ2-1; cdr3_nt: TGCGCCAGCAGTAAACTACCAGCGGGTACCTCCTACAATGAGCAGTTCTTC; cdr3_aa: CASSKLPAGTSYNEQFF
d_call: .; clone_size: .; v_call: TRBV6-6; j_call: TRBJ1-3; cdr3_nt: TGTGCCAGCAGCCTCTCGGGAAACACCATATATTTT; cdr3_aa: CASSLSGNTIYF
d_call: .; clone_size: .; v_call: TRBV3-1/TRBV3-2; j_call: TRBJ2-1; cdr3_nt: TGTGCCAGCCGAGCAAATCCGGGGGGCTATGAGCAGTTCTTC; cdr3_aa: CASRANPGGYEQFF
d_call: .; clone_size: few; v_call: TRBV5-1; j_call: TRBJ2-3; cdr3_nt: TGCGCCAGCAGCATCTATAGCACAGATACGCAGTATTTT; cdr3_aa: CASSIYSTDTQYF
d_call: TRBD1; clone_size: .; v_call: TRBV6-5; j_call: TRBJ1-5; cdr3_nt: TGTGCCAGCAGTACGTACAGGGGGAATCAGCCCCAGCATTTT; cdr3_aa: CASSTYRGNQPQHF
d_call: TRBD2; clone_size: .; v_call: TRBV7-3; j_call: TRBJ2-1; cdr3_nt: TGTGCCAGCAGCTCCACCGGGACTAGCGACAATGAGCAGTTCTTC; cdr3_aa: CASSSTGTSDNEQFF
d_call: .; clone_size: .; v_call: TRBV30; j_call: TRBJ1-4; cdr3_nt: TGTGCCTGGGGACTAGAGGAAAAACTGTTTTTT; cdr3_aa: CAWGLEEKLFF
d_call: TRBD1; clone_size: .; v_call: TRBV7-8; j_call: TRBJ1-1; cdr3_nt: TGTGCCAGCAGCTTAGCGGACAGGGGTGGGACTGAAGCTTTCTTT; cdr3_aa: CASSLADRGGTEAFF
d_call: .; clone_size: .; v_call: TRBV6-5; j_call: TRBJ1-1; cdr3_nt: TGTGCCAGCCTCACAACTACCTCTGAAGCTTTCTTT; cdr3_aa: CASLTTTSEAFF
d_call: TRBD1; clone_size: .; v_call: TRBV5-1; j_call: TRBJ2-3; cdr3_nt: TGCGCCAGCAGGCAAATCGGGACAGGGGGCACAGATACGCAGTATTTT; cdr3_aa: CASRQIGTGGTDTQYF
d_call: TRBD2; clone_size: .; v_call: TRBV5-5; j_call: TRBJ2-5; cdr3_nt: TGTGCCAGCAGCTTGGGATACACTAGCGCCAAAGAGACCCAGTACTTC; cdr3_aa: CASSLGYTSAKETQYF
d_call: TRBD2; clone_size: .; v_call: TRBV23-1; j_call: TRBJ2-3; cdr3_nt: TGCGCCAGCAGTCAATCAGGCCTAGCGGGAAAGACAGATACGCAGTATTTT; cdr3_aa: CASSQSGLAGKTDTQYF
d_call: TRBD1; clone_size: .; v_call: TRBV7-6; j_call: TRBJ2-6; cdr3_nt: TGTGCCAGCAGCTCCAGACAGGGTAGCTCTGGGGCCAACGTCCTGACTTTC; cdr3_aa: CASSSRQGSSGANVLTF
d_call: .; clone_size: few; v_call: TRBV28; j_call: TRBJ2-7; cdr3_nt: TGTGCCAGCAGTTTATGGGTGTTGGGCCTGTCCTACGAGCAGTACTTC; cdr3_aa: CASSLWVLGLSYEQYF
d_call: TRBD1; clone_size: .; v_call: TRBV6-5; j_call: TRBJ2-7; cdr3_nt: TGTGCCAGCAGTTACCTAGGACAGGGGCTCTACGAGCAGTACTTC; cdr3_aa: CASSYLGQGLYEQYF
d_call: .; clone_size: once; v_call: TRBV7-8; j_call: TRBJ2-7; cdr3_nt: TGTGCCAGCAGCTTGACTTCCTACGAGCAGTACTTC; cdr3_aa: CASSLTSYEQYF
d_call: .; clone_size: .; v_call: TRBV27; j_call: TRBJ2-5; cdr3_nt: TGTGCCAGCAGTTTCGACAGGTGGGGCGAGACCCAGTACTTC; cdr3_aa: CASSFDRWGETQYF
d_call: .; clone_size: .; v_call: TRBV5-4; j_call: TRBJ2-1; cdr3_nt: TGTGCCAGCAGCCCGGGGAGAGACAATGAGCAGTTCTTC; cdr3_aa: CASSPGRDNEQFF
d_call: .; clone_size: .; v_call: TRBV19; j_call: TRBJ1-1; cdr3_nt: TGTGCCAGTAGTGGCGACAGGTTCACTGAAGCTTTCTTT; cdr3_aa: CASSGDRFTEAFF
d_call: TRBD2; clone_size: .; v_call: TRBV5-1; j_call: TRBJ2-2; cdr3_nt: TGCGCCAGCAGCATAACTAGCGGGAGTGGGGAGCTGTTTTTT; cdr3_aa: CASSITSGSGELFF
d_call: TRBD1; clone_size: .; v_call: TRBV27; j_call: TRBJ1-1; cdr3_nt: TGTGCCAGCATCCGACAGGGGAACACTGAAGCTTTCTTT; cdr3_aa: CASIRQGNTEAFF
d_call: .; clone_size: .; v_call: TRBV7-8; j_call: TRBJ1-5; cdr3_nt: TGTGCCAGCAGCGTAGACCCAGGGCGCAATCAGCCCCAGCATTTT; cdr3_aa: CASSVDPGRNQPQHF
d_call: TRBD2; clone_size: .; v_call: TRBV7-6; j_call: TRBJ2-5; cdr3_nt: TGTGCCAGCAGGCCACTAGCGGGAGGCCCCCAAGAGACCCAGTACTTC; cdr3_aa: CASRPLAGGPQETQYF
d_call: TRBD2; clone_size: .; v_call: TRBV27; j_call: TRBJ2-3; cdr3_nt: TGTGCCAGCAGCCAGGTCTTGACTAGCGGGAGGGATACGCAGTATTTT; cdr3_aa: CASSQVLTSGRDTQYF
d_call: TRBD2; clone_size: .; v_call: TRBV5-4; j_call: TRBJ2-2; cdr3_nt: TGTGCCAGCAGCCTTACTAGCGGGAATTTTCTTAACACCGGGGAGCTGTTTTTT; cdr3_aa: CASSLTSGNFLNTGELFF
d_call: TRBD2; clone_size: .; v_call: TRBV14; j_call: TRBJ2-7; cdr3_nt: TGTGCCAGCAGGGCCACTAGCGGCGACTACGAGCAGTACTTC; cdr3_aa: CASRATSGDYEQYF